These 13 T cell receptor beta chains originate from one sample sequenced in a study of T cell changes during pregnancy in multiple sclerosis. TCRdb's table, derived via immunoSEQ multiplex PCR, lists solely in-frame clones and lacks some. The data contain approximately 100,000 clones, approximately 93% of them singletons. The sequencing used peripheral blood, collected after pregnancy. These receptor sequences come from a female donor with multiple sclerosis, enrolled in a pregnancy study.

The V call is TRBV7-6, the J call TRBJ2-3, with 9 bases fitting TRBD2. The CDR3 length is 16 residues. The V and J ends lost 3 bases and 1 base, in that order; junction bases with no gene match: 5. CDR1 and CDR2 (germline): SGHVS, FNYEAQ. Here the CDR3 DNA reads TGTGCCAGCAGCTTGGGAGCGGGGGGAGGCACAGATACGCAGTATTTT. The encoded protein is CASSLGAGGGTDTQYF.

The CDR3 region has the DNA TGCGCCAGCAGCCTGACCTCGGCCGGGGAGCAGTACTTC. Its translation: CASSLTSAGEQYF. V is TRBV5-1 and J is TRBJ2-7, with D uncertain. Looked up from germline, CDR1 is SGHRS and CDR2 is YFSETQ. V lost 4 bases and J 7 bases, leaving 15 bases between the germline ends. This CDR3 is built from 13 residues.

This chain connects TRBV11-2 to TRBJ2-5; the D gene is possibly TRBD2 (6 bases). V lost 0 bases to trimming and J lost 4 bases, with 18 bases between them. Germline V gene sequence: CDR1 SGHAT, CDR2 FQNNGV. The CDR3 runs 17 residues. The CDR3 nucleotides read TGTGCCAGCAGCTTAGAATTCGGGGGTGTGAGACCAGAGACCCAGTACTTC. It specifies CASSLEFGGVRPETQYF. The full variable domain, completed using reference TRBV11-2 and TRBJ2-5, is EAGVAQSPRYKIIEKRQSVAFWCNPISGHATLYWYQQILGQGPKLLIQFQNNGVVDDSQLPKDRFSAERLKGVDSTLKIQPAKLEDSAVYLCASSLEFGGVRPETQYFGPGTRLLVL.

The CDR3 region has the DNA TGTGCCAGCAGCCCTATGACCGGGGGGGATGAGCAGTTCTTC. Translation gives CASSPMTGGDEQFF. The V gene is TRBV9, the J gene TRBJ2-1; 8 positions match TRBD2. The CDR3 is 14 residues long. V dropped 4 bases and J dropped 8; count of bases not matched to a gene: 8. Germline CDR1 reads SGDLS; CDR2 reads YYNGEE.

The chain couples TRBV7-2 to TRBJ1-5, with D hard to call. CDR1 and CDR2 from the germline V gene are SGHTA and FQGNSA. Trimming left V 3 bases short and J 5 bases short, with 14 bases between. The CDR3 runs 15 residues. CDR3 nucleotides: TGTGCCAGCAGCTTCACCGGGATCGGGGATCAGCCCCAGCATTTT. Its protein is CASSFTGIGDQPQHF. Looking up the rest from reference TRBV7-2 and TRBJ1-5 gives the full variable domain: GAGVSQSPSNKVTEKGKDVELRCDPISGHTALYWYRQSLGQGLEFLIYFQGNSAPDKSGLPSDRFSAERTGGSVSTLTIQRTQQEDSAVYLCASSFTGIGDQPQHFGDGTRLSIL.

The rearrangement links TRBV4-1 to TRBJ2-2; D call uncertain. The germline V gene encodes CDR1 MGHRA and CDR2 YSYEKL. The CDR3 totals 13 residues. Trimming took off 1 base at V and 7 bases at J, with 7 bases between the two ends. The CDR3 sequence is CASSQVSGGELFF. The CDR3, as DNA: TGCGCCAGCAGCCAAGTTAGTGGCGGGGAGCTGTTTTTT.

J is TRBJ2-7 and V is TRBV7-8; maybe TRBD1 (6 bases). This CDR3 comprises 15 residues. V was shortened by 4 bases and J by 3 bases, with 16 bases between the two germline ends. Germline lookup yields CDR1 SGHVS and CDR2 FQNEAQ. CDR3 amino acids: CASSSPTGQGYEQYF. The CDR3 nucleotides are TGTGCCAGCAGCTCCCCGACAGGACAAGGCTACGAGCAGTACTTC.

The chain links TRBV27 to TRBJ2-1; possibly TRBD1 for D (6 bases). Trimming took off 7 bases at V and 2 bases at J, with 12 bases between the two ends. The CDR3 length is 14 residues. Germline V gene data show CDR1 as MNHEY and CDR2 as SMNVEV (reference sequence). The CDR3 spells CASTVGGTYNEQFF. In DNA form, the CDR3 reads TGTGCCAGCACCGTAGGGGGTACCTACAATGAGCAGTTCTTC.

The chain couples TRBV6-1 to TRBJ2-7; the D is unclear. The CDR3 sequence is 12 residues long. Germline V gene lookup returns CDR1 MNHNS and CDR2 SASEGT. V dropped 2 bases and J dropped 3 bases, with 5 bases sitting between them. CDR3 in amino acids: CASSETVYEQYF. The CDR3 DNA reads TGTGCCAGCAGTGAAACGGTCTACGAGCAGTACTTC.

As DNA, the CDR3 is TGCGCCAGCAGCTTGGGGGGCCCGGACACTGAAGCTTTCTTT. Translating gives CASSLGGPDTEAFF. The chain employs TRBV5-1 and TRBJ1-1; TRBD1 is a possible D gene (5 bases). Trimming removed 0 bases from V and 3 bases from J, with 9 bases in between. This CDR3 spans 14 amino acids. Germline lookup yields CDR1 SGHRS and CDR2 YFSETQ.

The CDR3 reads CASSLDSQGYGYTF. In DNA form, the CDR3 reads TGTGCCAGCAGCTTGGATTCACAGGGCTATGGCTACACCTTC. The V gene is TRBV5-4, the J gene TRBJ1-2; TRBD1 is a possible D gene (6 bases). Trimming shortened V by 0 bases and J by 4 bases, and 10 bases separated the two germline ends. Germline V gene sequence: CDR1 SGHNT, CDR2 YYREEE (reference sequence). The CDR3 loop spans 14 amino acids.

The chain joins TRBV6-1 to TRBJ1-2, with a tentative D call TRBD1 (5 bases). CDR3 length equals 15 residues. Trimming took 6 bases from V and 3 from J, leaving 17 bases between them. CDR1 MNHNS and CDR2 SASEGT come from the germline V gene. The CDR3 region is CASRIPPDTYYGYTF. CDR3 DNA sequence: TGTGCCAGCAGGATCCCTCCGGACACCTACTATGGCTACACCTTC.

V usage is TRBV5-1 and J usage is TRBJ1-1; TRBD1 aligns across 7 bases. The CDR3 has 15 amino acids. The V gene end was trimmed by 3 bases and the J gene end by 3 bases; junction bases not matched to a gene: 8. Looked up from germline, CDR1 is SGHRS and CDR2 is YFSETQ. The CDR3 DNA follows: TGCGCCAGCAGCTCTGGACAGGCTAGCGACACTGAAGCTTTCTTT. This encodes CASSSGQASDTEAFF.